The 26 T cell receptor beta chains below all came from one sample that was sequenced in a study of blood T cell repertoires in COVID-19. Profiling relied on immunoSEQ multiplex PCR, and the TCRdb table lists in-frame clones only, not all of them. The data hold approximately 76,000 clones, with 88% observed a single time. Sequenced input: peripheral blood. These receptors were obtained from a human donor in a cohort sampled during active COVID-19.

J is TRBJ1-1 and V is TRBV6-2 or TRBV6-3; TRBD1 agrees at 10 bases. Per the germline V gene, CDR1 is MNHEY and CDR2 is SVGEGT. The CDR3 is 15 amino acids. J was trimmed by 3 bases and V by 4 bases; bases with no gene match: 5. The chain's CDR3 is CASSWGTGVDTEAFF. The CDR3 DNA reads TGTGCCAGCAGTTGGGGGACAGGGGTGGACACTGAAGCTTTCTTT.

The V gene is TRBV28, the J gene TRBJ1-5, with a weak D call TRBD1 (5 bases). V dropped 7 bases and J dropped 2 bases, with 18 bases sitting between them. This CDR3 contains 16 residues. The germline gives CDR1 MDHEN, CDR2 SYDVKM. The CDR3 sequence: CASNPSGADGNQPQHF. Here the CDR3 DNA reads TGTGCCAGCAATCCTAGTGGGGCTGATGGCAATCAGCCCCAGCATTTT.

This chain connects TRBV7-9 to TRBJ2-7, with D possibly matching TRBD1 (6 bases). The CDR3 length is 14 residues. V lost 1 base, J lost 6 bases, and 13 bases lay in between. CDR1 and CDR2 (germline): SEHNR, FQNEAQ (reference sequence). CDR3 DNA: TGTGCCAGCAGCTTAGGCCAGGGGCGTGGCGAGCAGTACTTC. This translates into CASSLGQGRGEQYF.

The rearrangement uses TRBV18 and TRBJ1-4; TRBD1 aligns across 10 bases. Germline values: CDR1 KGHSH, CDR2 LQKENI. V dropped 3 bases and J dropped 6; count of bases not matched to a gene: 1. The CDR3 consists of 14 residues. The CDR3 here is CASSPGQGYEKLFF. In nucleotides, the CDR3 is TGTGCCAGCTCACCGGGACAGGGGTATGAAAAACTGTTTTTT.

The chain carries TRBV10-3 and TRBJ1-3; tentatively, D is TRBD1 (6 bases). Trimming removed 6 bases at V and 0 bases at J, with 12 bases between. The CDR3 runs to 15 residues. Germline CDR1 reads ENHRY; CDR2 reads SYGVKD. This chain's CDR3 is CAISPTGSSGNTIYF. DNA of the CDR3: TGTGCCATCAGCCCCACAGGGAGCTCTGGAAACACCATATATTTT.

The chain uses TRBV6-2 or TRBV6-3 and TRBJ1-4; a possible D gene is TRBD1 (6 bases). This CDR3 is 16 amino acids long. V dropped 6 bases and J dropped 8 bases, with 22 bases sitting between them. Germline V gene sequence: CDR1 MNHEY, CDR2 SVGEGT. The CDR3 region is CASSHGRGAGQEKLFF. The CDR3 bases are TGTGCCAGCAGCCACGGCAGGGGCGCGGGCCAGGAAAAACTGTTTTTT.

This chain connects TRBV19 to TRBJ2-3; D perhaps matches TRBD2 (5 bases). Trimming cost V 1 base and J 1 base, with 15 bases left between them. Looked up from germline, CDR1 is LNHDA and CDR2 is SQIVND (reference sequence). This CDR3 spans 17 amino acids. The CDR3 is CASSIAGGRLGTDTQYF. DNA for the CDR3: TGTGCCAGTAGTATAGCAGGAGGACGGCTTGGCACAGATACGCAGTATTTT.

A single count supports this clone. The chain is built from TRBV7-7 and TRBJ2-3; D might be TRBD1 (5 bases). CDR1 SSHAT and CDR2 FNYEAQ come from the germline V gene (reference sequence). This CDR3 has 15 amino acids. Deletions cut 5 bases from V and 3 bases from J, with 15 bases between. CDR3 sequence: CASSRSVDRTDTQYF. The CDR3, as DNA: TGTGCCAGCAGCCGAAGCGTCGACAGAACAGATACGCAGTATTTT.

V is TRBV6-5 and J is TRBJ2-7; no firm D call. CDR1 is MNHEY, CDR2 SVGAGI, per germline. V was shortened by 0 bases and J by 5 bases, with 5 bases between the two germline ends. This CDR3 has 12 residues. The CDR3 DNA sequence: TGTGCCAGCAGTTACTCCGGTGACGAGCAGTACTTC. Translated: CASSYSGDEQYF.

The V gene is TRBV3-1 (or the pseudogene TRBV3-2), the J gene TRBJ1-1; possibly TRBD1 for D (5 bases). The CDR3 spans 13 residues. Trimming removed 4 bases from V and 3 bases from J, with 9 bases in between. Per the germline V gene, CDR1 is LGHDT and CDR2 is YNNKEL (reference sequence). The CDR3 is CASSLRGDTEAFF. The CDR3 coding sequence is TGTGCCAGCAGCCTCCGGGGGGACACTGAAGCTTTCTTT.

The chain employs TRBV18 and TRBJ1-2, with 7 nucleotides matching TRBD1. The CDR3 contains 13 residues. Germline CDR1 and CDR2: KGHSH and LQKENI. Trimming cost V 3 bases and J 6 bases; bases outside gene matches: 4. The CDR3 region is CASSPQGDDGYTF. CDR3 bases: TGTGCCAGCTCACCCCAGGGGGATGATGGCTACACCTTC.

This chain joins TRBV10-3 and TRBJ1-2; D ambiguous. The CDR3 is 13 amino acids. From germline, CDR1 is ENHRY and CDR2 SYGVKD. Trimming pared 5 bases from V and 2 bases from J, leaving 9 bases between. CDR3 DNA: TGTGCCATCAGTCCCGGAGGGAACTATGGCTACACCTTC. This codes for CAISPGGNYGYTF.

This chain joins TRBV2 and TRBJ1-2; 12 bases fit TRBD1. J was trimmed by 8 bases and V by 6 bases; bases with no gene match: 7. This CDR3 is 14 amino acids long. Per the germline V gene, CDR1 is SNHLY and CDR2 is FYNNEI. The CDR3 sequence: CASRSGQGALGYTF. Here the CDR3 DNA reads TGTGCCAGCAGATCGGGACAGGGGGCACTCGGCTACACCTTC.

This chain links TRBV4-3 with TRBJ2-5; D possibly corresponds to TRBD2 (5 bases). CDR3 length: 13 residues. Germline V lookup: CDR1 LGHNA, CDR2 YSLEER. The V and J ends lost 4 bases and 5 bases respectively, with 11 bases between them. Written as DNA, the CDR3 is TGCGCCAGCAGCCTCCTAGCTGGCGAGACCCAGTACTTC. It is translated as CASSLLAGETQYF.

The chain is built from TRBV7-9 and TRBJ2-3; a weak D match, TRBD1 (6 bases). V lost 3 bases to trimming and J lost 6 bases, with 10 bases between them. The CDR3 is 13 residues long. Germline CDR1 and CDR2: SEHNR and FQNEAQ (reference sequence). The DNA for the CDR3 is TGTGCCAGCAGCTTCACAGGGCAGGATACGCAGTATTTT. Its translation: CASSFTGQDTQYF.

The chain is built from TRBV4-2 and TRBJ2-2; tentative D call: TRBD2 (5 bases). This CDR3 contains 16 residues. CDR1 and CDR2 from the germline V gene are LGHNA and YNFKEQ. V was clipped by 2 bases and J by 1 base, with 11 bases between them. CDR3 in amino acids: CASSQTSSKNTGELFF. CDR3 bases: TGTGCCAGCAGCCAAACTTCTAGCAAGAACACCGGGGAGCTGTTTTTT.

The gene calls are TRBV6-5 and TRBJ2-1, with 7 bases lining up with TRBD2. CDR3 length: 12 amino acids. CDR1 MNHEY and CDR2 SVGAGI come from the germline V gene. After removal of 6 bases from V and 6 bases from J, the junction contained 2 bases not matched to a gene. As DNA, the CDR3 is TGTGCCAGCAGCCGCGGGGGCAATGAGCAGTTCTTC. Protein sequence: CASSRGGNEQFF.

In nucleotides, the CDR3 is TGTGCCAGCAGTTCCGGGAGCTCAGGAGCTTTCTTT. Protein sequence: CASSSGSSGAFF. The chain has TRBV7-2 and TRBJ1-1, with D hard to call. V lost 6 bases and J lost 10, with 15 bases in between. CDR3 length equals 12 residues. CDR1 and CDR2 (germline): SGHTA, FQGNSA.

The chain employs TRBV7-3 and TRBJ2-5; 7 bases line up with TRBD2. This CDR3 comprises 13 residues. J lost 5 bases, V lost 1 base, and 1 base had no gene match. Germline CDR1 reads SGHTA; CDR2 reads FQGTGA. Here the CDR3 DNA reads TGTGCCAGCAGCTTAAGGGAGGGGGAGACCCAGTACTTC. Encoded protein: CASSLREGETQYF. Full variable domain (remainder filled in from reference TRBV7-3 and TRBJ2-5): GAGVSQTPSNKVTEKGKYVELRCDPISGHTALYWYRQSLGQGPEFLIYFQGTGAADDSGLPNDRFFAVRPEGSVSTLKIQRTERGDSAVYLCASSLREGETQYFGPGTRLLVL.

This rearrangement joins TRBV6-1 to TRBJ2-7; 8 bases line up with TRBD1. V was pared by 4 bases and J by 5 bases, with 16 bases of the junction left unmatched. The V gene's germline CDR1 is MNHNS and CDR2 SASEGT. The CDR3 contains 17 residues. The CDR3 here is CASSVPSRGPGLDEQYF. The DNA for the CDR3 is TGTGCCAGCAGTGTTCCCTCCAGGGGGCCGGGCCTTGACGAGCAGTACTTC.

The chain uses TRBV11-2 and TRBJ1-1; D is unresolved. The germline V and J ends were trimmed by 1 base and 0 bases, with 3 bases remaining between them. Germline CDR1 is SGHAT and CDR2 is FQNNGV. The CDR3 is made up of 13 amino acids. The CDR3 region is CASSLALNTEAFF. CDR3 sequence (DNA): TGTGCCAGCAGCTTAGCGTTGAACACTGAAGCTTTCTTT.

The CDR3: CASSEDSWTDTQYF. In nucleotides, the CDR3 is TGTGCCAGCAGTGAGGACAGTTGGACAGATACGCAGTATTTT. The chain carries TRBV2 and TRBJ2-3, with D possibly TRBD1 on 6 matching bases. Germline V gives CDR1 SNHLY, CDR2 FYNNEI. The length of the CDR3 is 14 residues. V was clipped by 3 bases and J by 3 bases, with 10 bases between them.

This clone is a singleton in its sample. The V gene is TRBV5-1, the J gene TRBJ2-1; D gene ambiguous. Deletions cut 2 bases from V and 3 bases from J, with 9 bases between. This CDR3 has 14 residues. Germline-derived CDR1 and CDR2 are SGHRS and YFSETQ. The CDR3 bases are TGCGCCAGCAGCTTTAGAAGCATCTACAATGAGCAGTTCTTC. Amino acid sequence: CASSFRSIYNEQFF.

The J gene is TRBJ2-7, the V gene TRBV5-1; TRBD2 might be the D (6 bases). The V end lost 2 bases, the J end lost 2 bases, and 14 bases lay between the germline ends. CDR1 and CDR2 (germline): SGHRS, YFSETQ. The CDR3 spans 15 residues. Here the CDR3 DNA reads TGCGCCAGCAGCTTTTTTCCCGGGGGACCCTACGAGCAGTACTTC. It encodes CASSFFPGGPYEQYF.

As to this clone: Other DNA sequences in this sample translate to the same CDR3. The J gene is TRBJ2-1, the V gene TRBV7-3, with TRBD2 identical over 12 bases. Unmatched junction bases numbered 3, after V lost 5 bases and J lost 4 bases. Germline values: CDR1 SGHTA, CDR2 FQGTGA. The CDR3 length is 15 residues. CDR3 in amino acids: CASSLAGGPYNEQFF. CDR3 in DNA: TGTGCCAGCAGCCTAGCGGGAGGGCCATACAATGAGCAGTTCTTC.

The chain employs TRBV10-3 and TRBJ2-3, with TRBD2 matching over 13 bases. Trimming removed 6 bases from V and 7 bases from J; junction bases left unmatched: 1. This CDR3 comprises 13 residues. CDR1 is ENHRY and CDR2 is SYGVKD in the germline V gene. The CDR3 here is CAIRGLAGNTQYF. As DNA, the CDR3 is TGTGCCATCAGGGGACTAGCGGGGAATACGCAGTATTTT.